A selection of T cell receptor beta chains follows, all from one sample in a study of response to subunit inactivated influenza vaccine. MiXCR, run by TCRdb on the RT-PCR reads, gives a single entry per CDR3 protein. Found here are 500,000 to 600,000 distinct CDR3 sequences, 12% of them singletons; the top ten hold about 9.4%. Sequencing used PBMCs from blood, obtained on the day of vaccination. The origin of the receptors is a man aged 50 or older who received an inactivated influenza vaccine. Each CDR3 is given with its conserved first and last residue. The D gene is left open where the match is weak. Only part of the rows carry a size: once, few, many, or a class if the clone is expanded.

D | size | J | V | CDR3 | DNA
. | many | TRBJ2-1 | TRBV20-1 | CSARMPGLDNEQFF | TGCAGTGCTAGAATGCCGGGACTTGACAATGAGCAGTTCTTC
. | many | TRBJ2-7 | TRBV2 | CASSEPYEQYF | TGTGCCAGCAGTGAACCTTACGAGCAGTACTTC
TRBD1 | . | TRBJ2-7 | TRBV20-1 | CSAILPTGGRFSEQYF | TGCAGTGCCATCTTACCTACAGGGGGCAGATTCTCCGAGCAGTACTTC
. | . | TRBJ1-1 | TRBV15 | CATSRSMLNTEAFF | TGTGCCACCAGCAGGTCCATGTTGAACACTGAAGCTTTCTTT
. | . | TRBJ2-4 | TRBV28 | CASSLWTDSLAKNIQYF | TGTGCCAGCAGTTTATGGACAGACTCTCTAGCCAAAAACATTCAGTACTTC
. | . | TRBJ2-2 | TRBV15 | CATQGPSELFF | TGTGCCACACAGGGCCCCTCGGAGCTGTTTTTT
. | . | TRBJ2-7 | TRBV20-1 | CSAGMTGYLYEQYF | TGCAGTGCTGGGATGACAGGCTACCTCTACGAGCAGTACTTC
TRBD1 | . | TRBJ2-7 | TRBV6-5 | CASSYSRQGLGNEQYF | TGTGCCAGCAGTTACTCCCGACAGGGGTTAGGGAACGAGCAGTACTTC
TRBD2 | few | TRBJ2-5 | TRBV6-1 | CASSQGLVGTQYF | TGTGCCAGCAGCCAAGGACTAGTTGGGACCCAGTACTTC
TRBD2 | many | TRBJ2-3 | TRBV20-1 | CSADGTSGGDTQYF | TGCAGTGCTGACGGGACTAGCGGGGGAGATACGCAGTATTTT
. | many | TRBJ2-3 | TRBV5-5 | CASSRTGAALTDTQYF | TGTGCCAGCAGCCGGACGGGGGCCGCCCTCACAGATACGCAGTATTTT
TRBD2 | . | TRBJ2-1 | TRBV14 | CASSRTSGRIYNEQFF | TGTGCCAGCAGCCGAACTAGCGGGAGGATCTACAATGAGCAGTTCTTC
. | . | TRBJ2-3 | TRBV20-1 | CSARDTLASGSTDTQYF | TGCAGTGCTAGAGATACGTTGGCCAGCGGGAGCACAGATACGCAGTATTTT
. | many | TRBJ2-7 | TRBV7-9 | CASSLVEQGSYEQYF | TGTGCCAGCAGCTTAGTTGAGCAGGGTAGCTACGAGCAGTACTTC
. | few | TRBJ1-2 | TRBV10-3 | CAIAGTLQNYGYTF | TGTGCCATCGCAGGGACACTACAGAACTATGGCTACACCTTC
TRBD2 | few | TRBJ2-7 | TRBV20-1 | CSARGTSGYSDEQYF | TGCAGTGCTCGAGGGACTAGCGGGTACTCGGACGAGCAGTACTTC
. | few | TRBJ2-7 | TRBV7-2 | CASSFRGANEQYF | TGTGCCAGCAGCTTCAGGGGGGCCAACGAGCAGTACTTC
TRBD2 | . | TRBJ2-1 | TRBV4-3 | CASSHPGVGTTYNEQFF | TGCGCCAGCAGTCATCCTGGGGTAGGGACTACCTACAATGAGCAGTTCTTC
. | many | TRBJ1-5 | TRBV6-1 | CASSPTLGPNQPQHF | TGTGCCAGCAGCCCTACCCTGGGGCCCAATCAGCCCCAGCATTTT
. | few | TRBJ2-5 | TRBV5-5 | CASSPRGSQETQYF | TGTGCCAGCAGCCCTCGGGGCTCACAAGAGACCCAGTACTTC
. | few | TRBJ2-1 | TRBV2 | CASSEGGVMGNEQFF | TGTGCCAGCAGTGAAGGGGGAGTGATGGGCAATGAGCAGTTCTTC
TRBD1 | . | TRBJ1-4 | TRBV5-1 | CASSLTGVEKLFF | TGCGCCAGCAGCTTGACAGGGGTTGAAAAACTGTTTTTT